This TCR beta chain was found in a study of blood T cell repertoires in COVID-19. Profiling relied on immunoSEQ multiplex PCR, and the TCRdb table lists in-frame clones only, not all of them. This sample has about 180,000 clones; around 85% occur once, and the top ten carry less than 8%. This TCR came from a man older than 75 with COVID-19, enrolled during active disease. Material: peripheral blood.

CDR3 amino acids: CASSLNSGGEEETQYF. CDR3 bases: TGTGCCAGCAGCCTCAACAGCGGGGGGGAAGAAGAGACCCAGTACTTC. V is TRBV9 and J is TRBJ2-5; 10 bases align to TRBD2. Trimming cost V 4 bases and J 3 bases; bases outside gene matches: 9. Looked up from germline, CDR1 is SGDLS and CDR2 is YYNGEE. This CDR3 has 16 residues.